A selection of T cell receptor beta chains follows, all from one sample in a study of patients and donors after allogeneic stem cell transplantation. TCRdb ran MiXCR on the RT-PCR reads and lists one entry per CDR3 protein. Of approximately 160,000 distinct CDR3 sequences in the sample, 30% are singletons; the top ten hold 3.2%. The sequenced material came from blood, either unsorted or a sorted T cell fraction (not recorded which). The receptors shown here come from a human donor who was either an allogeneic HSCT recipient or a stem cell or donor lymphocyte infusion donor (not recorded which). It is not recorded whose cells these are; they may come from a transplant donor. Both conserved end residues are part of each CDR3. The D gene is left open where the match is weak. Part of the rows lack a size; the others show once, few, many or a class for expanded clones.

V,J,size,D,DNA,CDR3
TRBV5-4,TRBJ2-1,few,NA,TGTGCCAGCAGCTTGTGGGTTTCTTTTGAGCAGTTCTTC,CASSLWVSFEQFF
TRBV5-1,TRBJ2-1,NA,TRBD1,TGCGCCAGCAGCCCCGGGACAGGGGGCTTCCATGAGCAGTTCTTC,CASSPGTGGFHEQFF
TRBV7-3,TRBJ1-4,few,NA,TGTGCCAGCAGCCGAATTAATCCTGAAAAACTGTTTTTT,CASSRINPEKLFF
TRBV10-2,TRBJ1-5,NA,NA,TGCGCCAGCAGTGAAGGGACCACCCAGCCCCAGCATTTT,CASSEGTTQPQHF
TRBV5-1,TRBJ2-5,NA,TRBD1,TGCGCCAGCAGCCGGACAGGGGTACAAGAGACCCAGTACTTC,CASSRTGVQETQYF
TRBV6-5,TRBJ2-1,few,TRBD2,TGTGCCAGCAGTTACTCGACGCGACTAGCGGGGTACAATGAGCAGTTCTTC,CASSYSTRLAGYNEQFF
TRBV27,TRBJ1-2,many,NA,TGTGCCAGCAGTTCCGGAGGGACGGACTACTATGGCTACACCTTC,CASSSGGTDYYGYTF
TRBV3-1,TRBJ2-7,few,NA,TGTGCCAGCAGCCGCCTCTCCTACGAGCAGTACTTC,CASSRLSYEQYF
TRBV13,TRBJ1-2,few,NA,TGTGCCAGCAGCTCACCAGGGGATTCTAACTATGGCTACACCTTC,CASSSPGDSNYGYTF
TRBV28,TRBJ1-1,NA,NA,TGTGCCAGCACCAAGGGACTACTGAACACTGAAGCTTTCTTT,CASTKGLLNTEAFF
TRBV9,TRBJ2-2,few,NA,TGTGCCAGCAGCGTAGTAAGCGGGGAGCTGTTTTTT,CASSVVSGELFF
TRBV21-1,TRBJ2-5,NA,NA,TGTGCCAGCAGTTACGACAGGTCCCGGGAGACCCAGTACTTC,CASSYDRSRETQYF
TRBV2,TRBJ2-7,NA,NA,TGTGCCAGCAGAGGGGACCGCGCCTACGAGCAGTACTTC,CASRGDRAYEQYF
TRBV10-2,TRBJ2-3,NA,NA,TGCGCCAGCAAGACCGGGACTCCGACAGATACGCAGTATTTT,CASKTGTPTDTQYF
TRBV29-1,TRBJ2-1,NA,TRBD2,TGCAGCGGACTACTAGCGGGATACAATGAGCAGTTCTTC,CSGLLAGYNEQFF
TRBV29-1,TRBJ2-7,few,NA,TGCAGCGTTGGAGTTCCGGGAAAAGGGCCCTACGAGCAGTACTTC,CSVGVPGKGPYEQYF
TRBV20-1,TRBJ2-1,once,TRBD2,TGCAGTGCTAGAGATCGAGGGAGGGCCACTAACAATGAGCAGTTCTTC,CSARDRGRATNNEQFF
TRBV28,TRBJ2-5,NA,NA,TGTGCCAGCAGACGGAAGACCCAGTACTTC,CASRRKTQYF
TRBV4-3,TRBJ2-3,NA,TRBD2,TGCGCCAGCAGCCAAGCGCTAGCGGGGCCCCGCACAGATACGCAGTATTTT,CASSQALAGPRTDTQYF
TRBV15,TRBJ1-4,NA,NA,TGTGCCACCAGCAGAGATACGAAGGCTGAAAAACTGTTTTTT,CATSRDTKAEKLFF
TRBV7-9,TRBJ2-3,NA,TRBD1,TGTGCCAGCAGCCGACCGACAGGGGGTAGCACAGATACGCAGTATTTT,CASSRPTGGSTDTQYF
TRBV12-3/TRBV12-4,TRBJ2-5,NA,NA,TGTGCCAGCAGTTACAGGGACGAAGAGACCCAGTACTTC,CASSYRDEETQYF
TRBV5-1,TRBJ1-1,few,TRBD1,TGCGCCAGCAGCTTGGGCGGGACAGGGGTAAAAACTGAAGCTTTCTTT,CASSLGGTGVKTEAFF
TRBV10-3,TRBJ2-7,NA,NA,TGTGCCATCAGTGCCGGACAGTCCTACGAGCAGTACTTC,CAISAGQSYEQYF
TRBV20-1,TRBJ2-1,NA,NA,TGCAGTGCTTGGGAATTCATACACAATGAGCAGTTCTTC,CSAWEFIHNEQFF
TRBV7-2,TRBJ1-5,NA,TRBD1,TGTGCCAGCAGCGCGGGGACAGGGGGGTATCAGCCCCAGCATTTT,CASSAGTGGYQPQHF
TRBV12-3/TRBV12-4,TRBJ2-7,NA,NA,TGTGCCAGCAGTTTCGCGGTGTACGAGCAGTACTTC,CASSFAVYEQYF
TRBV25-1,TRBJ2-7,few,TRBD2,TGTGCCAGCAGTACACCGGGACTAGCTCCAGGAGGGTACGAGCAGTACTTC,CASSTPGLAPGGYEQYF
TRBV4-3,TRBJ2-7,few,NA,TGCGCCAGCAGCCAAGCTGAGCAGAGCTCCTACGAGCAGTACTTC,CASSQAEQSSYEQYF
TRBV20-1,TRBJ1-2,few,NA,TGCAGTGCTGTTAGACGGAACTATGGCTACACCTTC,CSAVRRNYGYTF
TRBV3-1,TRBJ2-7,few,NA,TGTGCCAGCCGTCAGTCTGGGGGCCCTTACTACGAGCAGTACTTC,CASRQSGGPYYEQYF
TRBV20-1,TRBJ2-4,few,TRBD2,TGCAGTGCCCCCCAGACTAGCGGCCGGTCTATGGGCAAAAACATTCAGTACTTC,CSAPQTSGRSMGKNIQYF
TRBV19,TRBJ1-3,NA,NA,TGTGCCAGTAGCGGGATGTTTGGAAACACCATATATTTT,CASSGMFGNTIYF
TRBV4-3,TRBJ2-7,NA,TRBD1,TGCGCCAGCAGTCCTCGGACAGGTGTAGCCGAGCAGTACTTC,CASSPRTGVAEQYF
TRBV28,TRBJ2-1,NA,NA,TGTGCCAGCAGACATAGTCTGGGGAGCTCCTACAATGAGCAGTTCTTC,CASRHSLGSSYNEQFF
TRBV20-1,TRBJ2-3,NA,NA,TGCAGTGTTCCGAGGACAGATACGCAGTATTTT,CSVPRTDTQYF
TRBV18,TRBJ1-3,NA,NA,TGTGCCAGCTCACCACTCGGCAGGGTCGGAAACACCATATATTTT,CASSPLGRVGNTIYF
TRBV6-5,TRBJ2-1,NA,NA,TGTGCCAGCAGTTCACAGGGACCCTCCTACAATGAGCAGTTCTTC,CASSSQGPSYNEQFF
TRBV7-2,TRBJ1-2,many,NA,TGTGCCAGCAGCTTAGCTAGGGGCGACCCGTCTAACTATGGCTACACCTTC,CASSLARGDPSNYGYTF
TRBV6-2/TRBV6-3,TRBJ2-1,few,NA,TGTGCCAGCAGTTCCCTGGGGTTCAATGAGCAGTTCTTC,CASSSLGFNEQFF
TRBV5-1,TRBJ2-2,few,NA,TGCGCCAGCAGCTTGTGGGGGGCCACGAACACCGGGGAGCTGTTTTTT,CASSLWGATNTGELFF
TRBV20-1,TRBJ1-1,NA,NA,TGCAATCTCAGGGCCGCCACTGAAGCTTTCTTT,CNLRAATEAFF
TRBV7-9,TRBJ2-7,few,NA,TGTGCCAGCAGCTTGGACAGAAGTTCCTACGAGCAGTACTTC,CASSLDRSSYEQYF
TRBV25-1,TRBJ1-1,few,NA,TGTGCCAGCAGTGAAGGAGGACCAATCGAAGCTTTCTTT,CASSEGGPIEAFF
TRBV5-6,TRBJ2-1,NA,NA,TGTGCCAGCAGCGGGCAGGGAAACGAGCAGTTCTTC,CASSGQGNEQFF
TRBV13,TRBJ2-7,NA,NA,TGTGCCAGCAGCTCCCCACAGGGCGTAGAGGGAGGCTTTACTTACGAGCAGTACTTC,CASSSPQGVEGGFTYEQYF
TRBV27,TRBJ1-2,NA,TRBD1,TGTGCCAGCAGTCCCCTGGGGGACAGGGGGCTTTCTAACTATGGCTACACCTTC,CASSPLGDRGLSNYGYTF
TRBV24-1,TRBJ2-1,NA,TRBD2,TGTGCCACCAGTGACCCAGCGGGAGGAGGGCGTGAAGAGCAGTTCTTC,CATSDPAGGGREEQFF
TRBV7-9,TRBJ2-5,NA,TRBD1,TGTGCCAGCATGATCCCTGGGACAGGGTCTACCCAGTACTTC,CASMIPGTGSTQYF
TRBV7-9,TRBJ2-1,few,NA,TGTGCCAGCAGCTTAGTTCAGGGAGAGTCCTTC,CASSLVQGESF
TRBV24-1,TRBJ2-5,NA,TRBD1,TGTGCCACCAGTGGGGTCGGGACAGCTCAAGAGACCCAGTACTTC,CATSGVGTAQETQYF
TRBV4-1,TRBJ2-7,NA,NA,TGCGCCAGCAGCCAAGAGGTTTGGGGATACGAGCAGTACTTC,CASSQEVWGYEQYF
TRBV5-1,TRBJ2-5,few,TRBD1,TGCGCCAGCAGCTCGAGAGGGGGCATCTTGGAGACCCAGTACTTC,CASSSRGGILETQYF
TRBV12-3/TRBV12-4,TRBJ1-4,few,TRBD1,TGTGCCAGCAGTCCAGGGGGCGCGCGGGAAAAACTGTTTTTT,CASSPGGAREKLFF
TRBV7-2,TRBJ1-5,few,NA,TGTGCCAGCAGCTTCGCGGACAGAAATCAGCCCCAGCATTTT,CASSFADRNQPQHF
TRBV5-5,TRBJ1-2,NA,TRBD1,TGTGCCAGCAGCTTTACAGGGGACCTCTATGGCTACACCTTC,CASSFTGDLYGYTF
TRBV18,TRBJ1-2,few,TRBD1,TGTGCCAGCTCACGACAGGGTGGTCTATCTGGCTACACCTTC,CASSRQGGLSGYTF
TRBV6-5,TRBJ1-4,few,TRBD1,TGTGCCAGCAGTTACTCGGGACAGCCTAATGAAAAACTGTTTTTT,CASSYSGQPNEKLFF
TRBV6-5,TRBJ2-2,NA,NA,TGTGCCAGCAGTTACGCGACCACGGGGGCCGGGGAGCTGTTTTTT,CASSYATTGAGELFF